This T cell receptor beta chain was retrieved from a study of blood T cell repertoires in COVID-19. At the level of the study: Acute-phase and convalescent COVID-19 samples originated in the United States, Italy and Spain. The cDNA or gDNA used as material had been derived from T cells, B-cell-depleted T cells, or PBMCs.

CDR1 is LGHNA and CDR2 is YSLEER in the germline V gene. V lost 3 bases and J 3 bases, leaving 17 bases between the germline ends. This CDR3 has 16 amino acids. In the study's own analysis: Reference gene primer amplification gave estimated nucleated cell counts. Only in-frame clones appear in the TCRdb table, and some are missing; sequencing was by immunoSEQ multiplex PCR. Clone size and V and J calls were adopted from that table, with D and trimming inferred from the DNA. This sample carries some 170,000 clones, around 90% of them seen once, and the ten largest clones take about 1.6%. The source of this sequence is a woman between 45 and 60 years old with acute or convalescent COVID-19. The chain has TRBV4-3 and TRBJ1-2; no reliable D call. Sequenced input: peripheral blood. Here the CDR3 DNA reads TGCGCCAGCAGCCACTCCGTCGCGACTCCAGACTATGGCTACACCTTC. This sequence encodes CASSHSVATPDYGYTF.